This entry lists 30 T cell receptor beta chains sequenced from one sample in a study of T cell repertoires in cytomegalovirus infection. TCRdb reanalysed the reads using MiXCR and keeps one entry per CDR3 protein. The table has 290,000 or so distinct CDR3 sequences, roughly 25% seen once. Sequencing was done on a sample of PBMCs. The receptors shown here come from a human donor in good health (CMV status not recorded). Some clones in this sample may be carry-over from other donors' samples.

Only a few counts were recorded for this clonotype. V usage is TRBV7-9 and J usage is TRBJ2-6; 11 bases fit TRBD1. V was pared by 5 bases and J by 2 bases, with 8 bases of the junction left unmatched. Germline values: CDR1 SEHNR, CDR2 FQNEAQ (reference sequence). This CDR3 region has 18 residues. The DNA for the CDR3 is TGTGCCAGCAGCCCCACCTCGGGACAGGGGGCTGGGGCCAACGTCCTGACTTTC. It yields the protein CASSPTSGQGAGANVLTF.

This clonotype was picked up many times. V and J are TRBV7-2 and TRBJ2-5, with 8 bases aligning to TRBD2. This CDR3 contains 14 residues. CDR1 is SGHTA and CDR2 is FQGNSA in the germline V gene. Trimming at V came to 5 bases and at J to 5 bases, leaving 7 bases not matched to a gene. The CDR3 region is CASSRTGGAETQYF. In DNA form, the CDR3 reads TGTGCCAGCAGCCGGACGGGAGGGGCGGAGACCCAGTACTTC. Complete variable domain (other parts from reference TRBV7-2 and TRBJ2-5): GAGVSQSPSNKVTEKGKDVELRCDPISGHTALYWYRQSLGQGLEFLIYFQGNSAPDKSGLPSDRFSAERTGGSVSTLTIQRTQQEDSAVYLCASSRTGGAETQYFGPGTRLLVL.

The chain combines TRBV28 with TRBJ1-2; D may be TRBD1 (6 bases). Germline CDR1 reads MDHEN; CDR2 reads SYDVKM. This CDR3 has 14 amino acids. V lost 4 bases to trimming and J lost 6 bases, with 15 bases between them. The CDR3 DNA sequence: TGTGCCAGCAGTTCCGCCGGACAGCTAGATGGCTACACCTTC. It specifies CASSSAGQLDGYTF.

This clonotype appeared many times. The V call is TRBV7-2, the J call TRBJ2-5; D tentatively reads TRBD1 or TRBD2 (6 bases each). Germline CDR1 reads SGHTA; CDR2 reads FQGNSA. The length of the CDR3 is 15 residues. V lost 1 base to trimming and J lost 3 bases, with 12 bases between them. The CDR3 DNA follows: TGTGCCAGCAGCTTAGGGGGGGCAGCTGAAGAGACCCAGTACTTC. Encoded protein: CASSLGGAAEETQYF.

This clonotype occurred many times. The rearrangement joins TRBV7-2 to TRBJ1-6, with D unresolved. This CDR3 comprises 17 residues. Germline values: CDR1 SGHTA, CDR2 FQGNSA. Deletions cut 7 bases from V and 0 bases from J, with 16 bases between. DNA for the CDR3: TGTGCCAGCATCTCGCCGGACTATAGCTCCTATAATTCACCCCTCCACTTT. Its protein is CASISPDYSSYNSPLHF.

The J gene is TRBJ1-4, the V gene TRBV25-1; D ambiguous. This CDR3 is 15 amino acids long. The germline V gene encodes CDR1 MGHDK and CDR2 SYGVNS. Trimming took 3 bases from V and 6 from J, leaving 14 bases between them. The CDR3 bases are TGTGCCAGCAGTGATTCCGGGCCTTGGCATGAAAAACTGTTTTTT. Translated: CASSDSGPWHEKLFF. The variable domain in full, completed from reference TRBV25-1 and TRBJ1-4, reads EADIYQTPRYLVIGTGKKITLECSQTMGHDKMYWYQQDPGMELHLIHYSYGVNSTEKGDLSSESTVSRIRTEHFPLTLESARPSHTSQYLCASSDSGPWHEKLFFGSGTQLSVL.

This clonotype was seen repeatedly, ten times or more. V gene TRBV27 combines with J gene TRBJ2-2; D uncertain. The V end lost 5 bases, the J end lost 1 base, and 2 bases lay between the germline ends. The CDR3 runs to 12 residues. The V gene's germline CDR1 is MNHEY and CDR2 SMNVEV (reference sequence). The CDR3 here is CASSMNTGELFF. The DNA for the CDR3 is TGTGCCAGCAGTATGAACACCGGGGAGCTGTTTTTT.

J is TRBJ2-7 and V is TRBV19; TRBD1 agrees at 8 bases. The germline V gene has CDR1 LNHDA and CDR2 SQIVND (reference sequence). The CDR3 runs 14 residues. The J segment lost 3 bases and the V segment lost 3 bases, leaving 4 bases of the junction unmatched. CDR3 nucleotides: TGTGCCAGTAGTATTAGAGACAGGGGCTACGAGCAGTACTTC. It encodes CASSIRDRGYEQYF.

The CDR3 loop is CATQKRELAGVEYHEQFF. The CDR3 DNA reads as TGTGCCACTCAGAAGAGGGAGCTAGCGGGAGTCGAGTACCATGAGCAGTTCTTC. The rearrangement links TRBV7-2 to TRBJ2-1; 10 bases match TRBD2. The J segment lost 8 bases and the V segment lost 10 bases, leaving 23 bases of the junction unmatched. CDR1 and CDR2 from the germline V gene are SGHTA and FQGNSA. The CDR3 length is 18 residues.

The CDR3 here is CASSIKPNTEAFF. CDR3 bases: TGTGCCAGTAGTATTAAACCAAACACTGAAGCTTTCTTT. The chain recombines TRBV19 with TRBJ1-1; D not resolved. The V end was cut by 3 bases, the J end by 2 bases, with 7 bases between. The CDR3 loop spans 13 amino acids. Germline V CDR1 and CDR2: LNHDA, SQIVND (reference sequence).

The CDR3 here is CAWSQESNQPQHF. Written as DNA, the CDR3 is TGTGCCTGGAGTCAAGAGAGCAATCAGCCCCAGCATTTT. This sequence joins TRBV30 and TRBJ1-5; unclear D gene. Germline V gene data show CDR1 as GTSNPN and CDR2 as SVGIG (reference sequence). The CDR3 is 13 amino acids. V was pared by 2 bases and J by 1 base, with 6 bases between. The whole variable domain, filled in from reference TRBV30 and TRBJ1-5, reads SQTIHQWPATLVQPVGSPLSLECTVEGTSNPNLYWYRQAAGRGLQLLFYSVGIGQISSEVPQNLSASRPQDRQFILSSKKLLLSDSGFYLCAWSQESNQPQHFGDGTRLSIL.

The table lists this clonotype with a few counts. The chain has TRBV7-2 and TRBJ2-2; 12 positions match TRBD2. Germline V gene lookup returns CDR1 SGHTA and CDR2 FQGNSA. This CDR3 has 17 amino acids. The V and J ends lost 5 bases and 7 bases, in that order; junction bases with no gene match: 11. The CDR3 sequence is CASSPRLAGGPGGELFF. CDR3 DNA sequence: TGTGCCAGCAGCCCCCGCCTAGCGGGAGGGCCTGGCGGGGAGCTGTTTTTT.

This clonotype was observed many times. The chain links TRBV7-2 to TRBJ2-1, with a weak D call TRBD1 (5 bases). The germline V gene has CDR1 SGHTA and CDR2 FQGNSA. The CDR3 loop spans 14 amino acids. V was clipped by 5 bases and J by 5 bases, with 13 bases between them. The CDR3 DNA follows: TGTGCCAGCAGCCCCCCAGGGTGGAACAATGAGCAGTTCTTC. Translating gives CASSPPGWNNEQFF.

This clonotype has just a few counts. The CDR3 DNA reads TGTGCCAGCAGCTTAAATCCTATCGAGACCCAGTACTTC. Its protein product is CASSLNPIETQYF. The chain links TRBV7-3 to TRBJ2-5; no reliable D call. The CDR3 totals 13 residues. Germline V CDR1 and CDR2: SGHTA, FQGTGA. The V end was cut by 1 base, the J end by 5 bases, with 8 bases between. The full variable domain, with the rest looked up from reference TRBV7-3 and TRBJ2-5, is GAGVSQTPSNKVTEKGKYVELRCDPISGHTALYWYRQSLGQGPEFLIYFQGTGAADDSGLPNDRFFAVRPEGSVSTLKIQRTERGDSAVYLCASSLNPIETQYFGPGTRLLVL.

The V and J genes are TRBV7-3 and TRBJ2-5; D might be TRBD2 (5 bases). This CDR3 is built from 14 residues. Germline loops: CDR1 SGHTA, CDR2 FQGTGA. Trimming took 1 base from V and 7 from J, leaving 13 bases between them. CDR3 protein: CASSLSGDRGTQYF. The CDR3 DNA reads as TGTGCCAGCAGCTTAAGCGGCGATCGGGGGACCCAGTACTTC.

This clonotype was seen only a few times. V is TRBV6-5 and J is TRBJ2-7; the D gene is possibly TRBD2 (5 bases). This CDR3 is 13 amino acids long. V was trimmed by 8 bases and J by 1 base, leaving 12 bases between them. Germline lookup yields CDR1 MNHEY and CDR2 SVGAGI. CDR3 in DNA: TGTGCCAGCGGGGAGACACCTTCCTACGAGCAGTACTTC. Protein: CASGETPSYEQYF.

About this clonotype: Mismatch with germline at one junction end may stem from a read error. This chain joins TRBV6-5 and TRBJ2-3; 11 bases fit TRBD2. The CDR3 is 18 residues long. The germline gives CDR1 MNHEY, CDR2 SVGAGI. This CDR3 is CATSSPMVAGGSTDTQYF. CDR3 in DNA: TGTGCCACCAGTTCCCCGATGGTAGCGGGAGGGAGCACAGATACGCAGTATTTT.

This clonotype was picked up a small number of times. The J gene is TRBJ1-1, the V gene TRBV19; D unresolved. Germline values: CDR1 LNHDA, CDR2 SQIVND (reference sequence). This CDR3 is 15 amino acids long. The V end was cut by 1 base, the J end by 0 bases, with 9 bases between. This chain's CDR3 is CASSIVRGMNTEAFF. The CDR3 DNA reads TGTGCCAGTAGTATAGTACGGGGAATGAACACTGAAGCTTTCTTT.

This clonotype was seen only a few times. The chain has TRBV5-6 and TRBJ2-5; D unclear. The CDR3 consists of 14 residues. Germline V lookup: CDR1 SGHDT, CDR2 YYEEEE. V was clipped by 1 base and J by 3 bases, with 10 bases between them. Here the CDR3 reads CASSLFGVEETQYF. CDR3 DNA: TGTGCCAGCAGCTTGTTTGGAGTTGAAGAGACCCAGTACTTC.

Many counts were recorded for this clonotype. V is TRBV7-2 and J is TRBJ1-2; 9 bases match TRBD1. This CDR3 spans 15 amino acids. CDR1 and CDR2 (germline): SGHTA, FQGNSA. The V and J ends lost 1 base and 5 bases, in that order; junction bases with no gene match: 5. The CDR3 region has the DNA TGTGCCAGCAGCTTAGGGACAGGGGTTCAATATGGCTACACCTTC. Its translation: CASSLGTGVQYGYTF.

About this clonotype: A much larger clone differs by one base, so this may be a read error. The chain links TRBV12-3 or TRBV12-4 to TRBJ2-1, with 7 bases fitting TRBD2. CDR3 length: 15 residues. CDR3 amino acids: CASTTGLAVGNVQFF. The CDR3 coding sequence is TGTGCCAGCACTACCGGGCTAGCGGTCGGCAATGTGCAGTTCTTC.

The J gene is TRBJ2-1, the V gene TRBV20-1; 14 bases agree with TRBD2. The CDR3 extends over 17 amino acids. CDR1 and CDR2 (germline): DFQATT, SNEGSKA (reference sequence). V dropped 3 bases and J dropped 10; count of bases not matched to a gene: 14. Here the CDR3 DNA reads TGCAGTGCTAGGCGCCACGGGACTAGCGGGGGCCGGGGGGAGCAGTTCTTC. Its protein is CSARRHGTSGGRGEQFF.

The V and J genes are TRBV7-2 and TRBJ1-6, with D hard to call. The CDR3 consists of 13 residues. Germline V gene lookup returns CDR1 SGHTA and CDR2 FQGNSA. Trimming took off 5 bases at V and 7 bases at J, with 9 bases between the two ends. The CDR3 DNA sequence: TGTGCCAGCAGCCGCGGACTGAATTCACCCCTCCACTTT. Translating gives CASSRGLNSPLHF.

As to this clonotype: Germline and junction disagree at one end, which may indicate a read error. DNA for the CDR3: TGCAGTGCTAGAGACAGAACTGGGGCCGACGTCCTGACTTTC. Its translation: CSARDRTGADVLTF. This rearrangement joins TRBV20-1 to TRBJ2-6; maybe TRBD1 (5 bases). This CDR3 contains 14 residues. Per germline, CDR1 DFQATT and CDR2 SNEGSKA (reference sequence).

Here the CDR3 reads CASSLSGSGPGELFF. The DNA for the CDR3 is TGTGCCAGCAGCCTTAGCGGTAGTGGGCCCGGGGAGCTGTTTTTT. The J gene is TRBJ2-2, the V gene TRBV6-6; a possible D gene is TRBD2 (6 bases). This CDR3 is 15 amino acids long. Deletions cut 6 bases from V and 6 bases from J, with 17 bases between. Looked up from germline, CDR1 is MNHNY and CDR2 is SVGAGI (reference sequence).

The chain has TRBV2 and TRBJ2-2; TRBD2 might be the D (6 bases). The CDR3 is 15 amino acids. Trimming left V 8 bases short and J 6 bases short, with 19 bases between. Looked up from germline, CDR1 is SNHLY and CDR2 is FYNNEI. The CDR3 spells CASLSNPGGSGELFF. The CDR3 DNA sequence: TGTGCCAGCTTATCGAATCCAGGAGGGTCCGGGGAGCTGTTTTTT.

The DNA for the CDR3 is TGTGCCAGCAGCATCGGGACTAGCGGACTTGAGCAGTACTTC. This translates into CASSIGTSGLEQYF. The V and J genes are TRBV11-2 and TRBJ2-7, with 11 bases aligning to TRBD2. The CDR3 is made up of 14 amino acids. J was trimmed by 7 bases and V by 5 bases; bases with no gene match: 7. Germline CDR1 is SGHAT and CDR2 is FQNNGV. Together with reference TRBV11-2 and TRBJ2-7, the CDR3 gives the full variable domain: EAGVAQSPRYKIIEKRQSVAFWCNPISGHATLYWYQQILGQGPKLLIQFQNNGVVDDSQLPKDRFSAERLKGVDSTLKIQPAKLEDSAVYLCASSIGTSGLEQYFGPGTRLTVT.

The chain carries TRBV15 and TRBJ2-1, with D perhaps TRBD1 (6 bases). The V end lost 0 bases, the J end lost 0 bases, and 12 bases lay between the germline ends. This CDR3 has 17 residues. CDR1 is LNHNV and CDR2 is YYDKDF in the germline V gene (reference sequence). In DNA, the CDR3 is TGTGCCACCAGCAGAGAGGTGGGGACAAGCTCCTACAATGAGCAGTTCTTC. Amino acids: CATSREVGTSSYNEQFF.

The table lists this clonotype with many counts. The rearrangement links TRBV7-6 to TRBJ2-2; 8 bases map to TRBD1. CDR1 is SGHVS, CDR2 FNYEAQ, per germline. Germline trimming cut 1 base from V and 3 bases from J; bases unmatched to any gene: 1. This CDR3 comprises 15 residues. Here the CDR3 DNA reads TGTGCCAGCAGCTTAGAGGACAGGGACACCGGGGAGCTGTTTTTT. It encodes CASSLEDRDTGELFF.

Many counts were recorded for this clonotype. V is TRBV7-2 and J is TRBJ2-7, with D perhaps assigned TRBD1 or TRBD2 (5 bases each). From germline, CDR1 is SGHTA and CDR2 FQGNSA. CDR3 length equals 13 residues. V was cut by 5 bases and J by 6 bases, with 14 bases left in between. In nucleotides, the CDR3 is TGTGCCAGCAGCCCATGGGACCGAGGCGAGCAGTACTTC. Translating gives CASSPWDRGEQYF.